The T cell receptor (beta chain) under discussion was sequenced for a study of cytomegalovirus exposure and HLA in healthy donors. The length of the CDR3 is 12 residues. Germline assignment: CDR1 MDHEN and CDR2 SYDVKM. Trimming cost V 11 bases and J 0 bases, with 7 bases left between them. Clones were read by immunoSEQ multiplex PCR, and TCRdb kept only the in-frame ones, dropping some. Here the sample spans some 120,000 clones, 89% being singletons. Sequenced: PBMCs. This sequence was found in a woman under 30 in good health and CMV-seronegative. The chain recombines TRBV28 with TRBJ2-2; a weak D match, TRBD2 (5 bases). CDR3 region: CAAGPNTGELFF. As DNA, the CDR3 is TGTGCCGCGGGTCCGAACACCGGGGAGCTGTTTTTT.